One TCR beta chain is described in this entry. There are many counts of this clonotype. Its antigen specificity is not known. Per-base quality was not reported, and no clone a single base away is much larger than it. Library preparation was by PCR. Sequenced using a NextSeq 500. Bulk TCR libraries were generated as previously described, with the TCR primers listed in Table S5 used. The Qiagen AllPrep DNA/RNA kit was used to purify total RNA. Before analysis, reads from multiple sequencing runs of the same library were pooled. Under the source paper's analysis protocol: Reads were retained only if the reads had an exact TCR constant sequence, and the retained reads were trimmed to 150 nt and grouped according to their 12-nt molecular barcodes. Reads within each barcode group were sub-clustered using a 15% Levenshtein threshold, and quality-weighted consensus sequences were constructed for each RNA molecule. Non-functional sequences were removed, as were lower-count sequences one edit away from another. On the basis of fitting two negative binomial distributions, barcode sub-clusters with fewer than 20% of the maximum read count were discarded. The public reads were run again by TCRdb, first through fastp at Q25 and then through MiXCR, and only productive beta chains were kept. Rows are unified per CDR3 protein, each entry keeping the most common DNA and genes. TCRdb, rather than the study authors, made the V and J calls. In this sample the table shows around 480,000 distinct CDR3 sequences, approximately 25% of which occur a single time. The ten largest clones take up under 0.85% of the sample.

This record belongs to a study of molecular identifiers for immune sequencing clone quantification (dated by TCRdb to 2016 to 2019). Regarding the study in general: For a replicate experiment, the RNA from either 20,000 or 100,000 naive CD8 T cells was divided into five aliquots, and four of those aliquots went on to sequencing. The study was a methods study using CD8 T cells to benchmark molecular-identifier clustering-based TCR repertoire sequencing (MIDCIRS) and TCR RNA copy counting.

What the study reported, not specific to this receptor: In CMV-specific effector cells, clones with more than 20 RNA copies accounted for over 99% of molecules, whereas in naive cells such clones accounted for under 1%. Spiked-in Jurkat TCR RNA (10 copies' worth), which is not part of the donor repertoire, was contained in the naive libraries. Spiked-in Jurkat TCR RNA equivalent to a single cell was reported to be detectable even among 800,000 to 1,000,000 naive CD8 T cells. Highly expanded clone sizes could be underestimated because identical TCR molecules may share a barcode. Modeling estimated about three recovered TCR RNA copies per cell, compared with about 10 by digital PCR, which implies 25% to 30% capture efficiency. When barcode sub-clustering was not used, chimeric consensus sequences inflated TCR diversity, with chimeras reaching as high as 47%.

Libraries of naive CD8 T cells were built from 20,000 to 1,000,000 sorted cells, with 10%, 30% or 50% of the purified RNA used. On a BD FACSAria II, naive CD8 T cells were FACS-sorted as CD8+CD4-CCR7+CD45RA+ and collected into RLT Plus buffer. Detection sensitivity was tested by spiking Jurkat RNA equal to 9 to 10 TCR copies' worth into samples containing roughly 19,000-1,000,000 naive CD8 T cells. CD8 T cells were enriched using RosetteSep CD8+ T Cell Enrichment Cocktail and Ficoll-Paque, and the enriched cells then underwent ACK red cell lysis. The CDR3 starts with the cysteine, ends with the phenylalanine, and has 13 residues. Only the CDR3 DNA stays, 39 bases, in frame from base 1. The trim is 4 bases for V and 0 bases for J, with a gap of 7 bases between the germline ends. Per the germline V gene (reference sequence), WNHNN is the CDR1 and SYGVQD is the CDR2.

The TCR sequence derives from a human donor in good health. Some libraries in this study had Jurkat cell RNA spiked in. The sample comprised naive CD8+ T cells from blood, with Jurkat cell RNA spiked in. The cell subset or site label here, explained by the study, means: FACS-sorted CD8+CD4-CCR7+CD45RA+ naive T cells. Recombination linked TRBV10-1 to TRBJ2-7, with no reliable assignment of the D segment. CDR3 protein: CASSADLSYEQYF. The nucleotide sequence is given as TGCGCCAGCAGTGCTGACCTCTCCTACGAGCAGTACTTC.